This T cell receptor (beta chain) was identified during a study of long-term antiretroviral therapy in people with HIV. Turning to the study itself: The immediate-ART recommendation dates to 2015, and the earliest samples predate it by about a decade.

The libraries were made with immunoSEQ v3.0 at survey level. Sequencing was performed with immunoSEQ multiplex PCR; in TCRdb, only in-frame clones are kept and a portion is missing. The table includes about 28,000 clones, 75% to 85% detected once. The CDR3 runs 16 residues. Per germline, CDR1 SGHTA and CDR2 FQGNSA. V gave up 5 bases and J gave up 4 bases; unmatched junction bases: 7. Sequencing used unsorted PBMCs, obtained 0.3 years after starting antiretroviral therapy. This receptor was taken from a man in his forties with HIV. The J gene is TRBJ2-7, the V gene TRBV7-2; 14 bases align to TRBD2. The CDR3 spells CASSVGLAGGGYEQYF. CDR3 sequence (DNA): TGTGCCAGCAGCGTCGGACTAGCGGGGGGAGGGTACGAGCAGTACTTC.